This T cell receptor beta chain was captured in a study of cytomegalovirus exposure and HLA in healthy donors (dated by TCRdb to the late 2010s). Regarding the complete study: An earlier analysis of around 600 of the donors reported 250 to 350 Gb of sequence data and 100 million to 140 million unique TCR beta sequences from about 180 million T cells. An early release covering more than 500 HLA-typed donors comprised approximately 300 gigabases of sequencing data and 65 million to 100 million unique TCR sequences. Of the 350 to 450 genotyped donors, roughly 85% fell in the genetic ancestry cluster associated with self-reported Caucasian donors. The aim of the study was to test whether cataloging public T cell receptors could identify signatures of past pathogen exposure. Using immunosequencing, the study profiled T cell repertoires from around 680 subjects and related those repertoires to cytomegalovirus serostatus. A separate validation cohort of approximately 130 different subjects was used in addition to the roughly 700-subject first cohort. To predict cytomegalovirus infection status, the study combined high-throughput TCR immunosequencing, statistical association of individual TCRs with disease status, and machine learning. A later analysis re-analyzed previously published TCR beta repertoires from 600 to 850 donors and added high-resolution HLA genotyping to study TCR occurrence patterns. The later analysis used no new phenotypic data to find candidate immune exposures, relying instead on TCR beta sequences and their occurrence across donors. To decide whether each TCR beta V gene segment behaved as functional or pseudogenic, an earlier analysis of 587 of the donors relied on high-throughput TCR beta sequencing. Alongside the repertoire data, information on donor age, sex, ethnicity and CMV serostatus was compiled. In a later genetic analysis, genome-wide SNP genotypes for about three fifths of the roughly 670 donors were used, and that subset was treated as a discovery cohort. All discovery cohort repertoires had been generated using a single sequencing platform. HLA typing included class I and class II loci at four-digit resolution. The number of typed donors differed by locus: roughly 629-640 for A, B, C, DRB1 and DQB1; some 500 for DQA1; 606 for DPA1; and about 450 for DPB1. Several DR-DQ haplotypes were treated as single units for association and clustering because of strong linkage in the cohort. On average, around 200,000 unique TCR beta nucleotide sequences were sequenced per donor among 398 genotyped donors of the cohort, with about 19% of those sequences being non-productive.

Study-wide findings and limitations: A later analysis associated 15,000 to 20,000 TCR beta sequences with specific HLA alleles at a false discovery rate of 0.05. According to a later analysis, most CMV-associated TCR beta chains appeared to be HLA-restricted, and the HLA associations seemed to be driven largely by CMV exposure. Correlated functional status among segregating V segments might reflect linkage disequilibrium, but an unknown experimental factor could not be ruled out. A later analysis found that HLA-associated TCR beta chains were more clonally expanded and had lower generation probabilities than equally common non-associated chains. In vitro tests confirmed that a few of the cytomegalovirus-associated TCR beta chains recognize cytomegalovirus antigens. Because counts were too low, roughly 18 rarely observed V segments, including chromosome 9 orphons, were left out of the earlier analysis of some 640 of the donors. A later genetic analysis associated a missense DCLRE1C variant with V-gene and J-gene trimming of TCR beta chains, and an independent cohort replicated the association. In a later analysis, the rate of TCR association differed among HLA loci, with DRB1 alleles having the most associated TCRs and HLA-C alleles having the fewest. A later genetic analysis reported fewer N-insertions in productive TCRs among donors in an Asian-associated ancestry cluster than the approximately 700-donor mean. A further reported finding was that TCR beta sequences accurately predicted the HLA-A and HLA-B alleles for most subjects in the first cohort. The study listed 164 TCR beta chains as associated with cytomegalovirus. Immune exposure information for the cohort was limited to CMV serostatus. A later analysis reported that several top co-occurrence clusters appeared linked to parvovirus B19, influenza, CMV and Epstein-Barr virus. Some IMGT-functional V segments, including TRBV6-2 and TRBV6-3, could not be distinguished by the 87-base-pair reads and were therefore excluded. The cohort was sequenced for TCR beta chains only, and without alpha or paired-chain data the features that could be detected were limited. According to the authors, the approach could potentially be generalized to other disease states and immunological phenotypes. Cytomegalovirus status was reported to be diagnosed by the classifier with high specificity and sensitivity in both the original and validation cohorts. In an earlier analysis of 500 to 650 of the donors, most TCR beta V segments appeared in productive rearrangements about 90% or about 30% of the time, broadly matching IMGT annotations. The sequencing pipeline was judged likely to have produced a cluster of highly shared sequence variants as a technical artifact. While some public TCRs were present in many individuals, most TCR sequences turned up only very rarely across donors. Presence/absence analyses assumed roughly uniform sequencing depth across donors, an assumption that may not hold. When HLA alleles, especially DR and DQ, strongly co-occurred, attributing TCR associations to individual alleles was difficult. Because some donors lacked HLA typing at each locus, the association tests relied only on the typed subset.

In the case of this clone: The specificity of this receptor is unknown. Base qualities are missing; no much larger clone stands one base away.

In total, approximately 700 healthy bone marrow donors made up the cohort. At the time of sampling, all cohort members were nominally healthy, though unrecorded immune exposures were likely present. The donor was CMV seronegative and was included in the group of about 350 seronegative cohort members. Each donor provided a peripheral blood sample, and peripheral blood mononuclear cells were used for TCR beta sequencing. Genomic DNA was extracted from the blood cell samples with the Qiagen DNeasy Blood Extraction Kit. The CDR3, cysteine through phenylalanine, is 13 amino acids long. Of all the DNA, just the CDR3 is kept, 39 bases in frame from base 1. The germline V gene supplies CDR1 SNHLY and CDR2 FYNNEI. The V end loses 11 bases and the J end loses 3 bases, and a stretch of 17 bases separates them. Receptors were amplified or captured by the immunoSEQ multiplex PCR assay. For the multiplex PCR, a mixture combining 60 forward primers for TCR Vbeta segments and 13 reverse primers for TCR Jbeta segments was used. A multiplex PCR assay on genomic DNA amplified the CDR3 region of rearranged TCR beta genes. On the Illumina HiSeq System, the amplified TCR beta libraries were sequenced as 87-base-pair reads. The study's processing was this. A later analysis counted around 72 million unique TCR beta chains across the 640 or so repertoires, and 9 million to 14 million of these chains were shared by at least two donors. To remove PCR and sequencing errors, raw reads were error-corrected and collapsed into unique sequences using a nearest-neighbor algorithm that merged closely related sequences. Alignment of CDR3 sequences to IMGT reference sequences was used to assign V, D and J gene segments. For a sequence to be retained, a match of at least six nucleotides was required to both a V gene segment and a J gene segment. A rearrangement counted as productive if the CDR3 had no stop codons and remained in frame with V and J, and every other rearrangement counted as non-productive. Following IMGT convention, CDR3 was defined as the stretch from the second conserved V-encoded cysteine up to the conserved J-encoded phenylalanine. Sequences without an unambiguous match to a single V gene segment were excluded from the earlier analysis of a few hundred of the donors. In an earlier analysis of 587 of the donors, a V segment was called functional when productive rearrangements were above 56.7%, and segregating when the standard deviation between donors exceeded 5%. A statistical classification framework was developed to diagnose cytomegalovirus status using the catalog of TCR beta chain sequences. In a later analysis, TCR nucleotide sequences were compared against IMGT/GENE-DB human TR gene sequences so that V and J genes could be assigned. The TCRdist pipeline was used in a later analysis to assign CDR3 sequences and most-parsimonious VDJ recombination scenarios. In a later analysis, each TCR beta chain was defined by its CDR3 amino acid sequence together with its V-gene family, and reads without a unique V-gene family were excluded. As a way to deal with suspected cross-contamination and a sequencing artifact, a later analysis dropped hundreds of nucleotide sequences that were highly shared and had low generation probability. A later analysis calculated a clonal expansion index for each public chain from normalized within-repertoire ranks of inferred template counts. In a later analysis, generation probabilities were computed with a VDJ recombination model fitted to out-of-frame rearrangements, and the resulting probabilities were checked against IGoR. In a later analysis, hypergeometric tests were used to score TCR-TCR, TCR-HLA and TCR-CMV co-occurrence, with a repertoire-size bias correction applied to TCR pairs. A later analysis estimated false discovery rates by permuting HLA or CMV assignments 20 times. A later analysis grouped co-occurring TCRs with DBSCAN, adding TCRdist sequence similarity when clustering within HLA-allele-positive subsets. Repertoires with fewer than 30,000 or more than 120,000 public chains were left out of co-occurrence clustering, as were about five repertoires with anomalous nucleotide sharing. Drawn from immuneACCESS, this table holds only the in-frame rearrangements with V and J called that TCRdb kept. Clones are partly lost; checked studies trace under half to an unresolved V gene and leave the rest unexplained. V, J and clone size derive from that table, while D and trimming were established from the DNA sequence. In all, the sample holds approximately 100,000 clones, and 73% of those were seen once. Of the sample, approximately 8% is held by the ten largest clones.

The TCR comes from a man aged 35 to 55 in good health and CMV-seronegative. The rearranged chain carries TRBV2 and TRBJ2-7; the D region possibly corresponds to TRBD1 (6 bases align). Source material: PBMCs. The nucleotide sequence reads as follows: TGTGCCGGACGAGGACAGTCGAACTACGAGCAGTACTTC. This gives the protein CAGRGQSNYEQYF. With all but the CDR3 taken from the reference TRBV2 and TRBJ2-7 genes, the full variable domain is: EPEVTQTPSHQVTQMGQEVILRCVPISNHLYFYWYRQILGQKVEFLVSFYNNEISEKSEIFDDQFSVERPDGSNFTLKIRSTKLEDSAMYFCAGRGQSNYEQYFGPGTRLTVT.